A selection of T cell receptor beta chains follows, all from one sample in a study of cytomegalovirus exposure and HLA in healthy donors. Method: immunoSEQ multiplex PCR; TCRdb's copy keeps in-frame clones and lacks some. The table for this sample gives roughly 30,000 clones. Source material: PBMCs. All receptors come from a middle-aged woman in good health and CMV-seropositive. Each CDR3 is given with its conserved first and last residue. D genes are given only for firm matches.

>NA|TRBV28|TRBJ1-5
TGTGCCAGCAGTTCCCCGGGACAATATAGCAATCAGCCCCAGCATTTT
CASSSPGQYSNQPQHF
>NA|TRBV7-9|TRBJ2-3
TGTGCCAGCAGCCCGGGGTGGCTAGCGCTCACAGATACGCAGTATTTT
CASSPGWLALTDTQYF
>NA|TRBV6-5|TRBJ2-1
TGTGCCAGCAGTTACGGGAGCGGGCGCTCCTACAATGAGCAGTTCTTC
CASSYGSGRSYNEQFF
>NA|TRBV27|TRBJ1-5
TGTGCCAGCAGTTACCGAGGAGGCCACAATCAGCCCCAGCATTTT
CASSYRGGHNQPQHF
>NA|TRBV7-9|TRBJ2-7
TGTGCCAGCAGCTTAGCTCTAGCGCCCTACGAGCAGTACTTC
CASSLALAPYEQYF
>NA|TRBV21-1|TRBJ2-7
TGTGCGGGGACAGCCTCCTACGAGCAGTACTTC
CAGTASYEQYF
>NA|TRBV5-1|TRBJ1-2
TGCGCCAGCAGGCGGGGGCAGACGAACTATGGCTACACCTTC
CASRRGQTNYGYTF
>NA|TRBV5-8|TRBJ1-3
TGTGCCAGCAGCCACCCGGGGTACTCTGGAAACACCATATATTTT
CASSHPGYSGNTIYF
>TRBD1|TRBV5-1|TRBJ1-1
TGCGCCAGCAGCCCGGGACAGGGGGCGGGAGCTTTCTTT
CASSPGQGAGAFF
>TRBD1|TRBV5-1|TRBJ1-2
TGCGCCAGCAGCTCCGGGACAGCTCTCTATGGCTACACCTTC
CASSSGTALYGYTF
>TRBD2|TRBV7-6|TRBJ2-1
TGTGCCAGCAGCCTTGCTGCGGGAGGGTCCTACAATGAGCAGTTCTTC
CASSLAAGGSYNEQFF
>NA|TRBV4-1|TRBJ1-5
TGCGCCAGCAGCCAAGATTTGGGAAGGGGGAATCAGCCCCAGCATTTT
CASSQDLGRGNQPQHF
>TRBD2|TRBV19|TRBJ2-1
TGTGCCAGTAGTATGGGCGGGAGAGGCAATGAGCAGTTCTTC
CASSMGGRGNEQFF
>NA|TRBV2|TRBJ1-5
TGTGCCAGCAGTAGGAGTGGAATCGATCAGCCCCAGCATTTT
CASSRSGIDQPQHF
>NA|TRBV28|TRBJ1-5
TGTGCCAGCAGTTTAGCACAGTCTTATACCAATCAGCCCCAGCATTTT
CASSLAQSYTNQPQHF
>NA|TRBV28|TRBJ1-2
TGTGCCAGCAGTTTGCTCCCTGGCAATTCCCTTTATGGCTACACCTTC
CASSLLPGNSLYGYTF
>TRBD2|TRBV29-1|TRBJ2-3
TGCAGCGTTGCCGGGACTAGCGAGGATACGCAGTATTTT
CSVAGTSEDTQYF
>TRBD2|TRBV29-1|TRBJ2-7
TGCAGCGTGCTCAAGCCGGGACTAGCAGGCGAGCAGTACTTC
CSVLKPGLAGEQYF
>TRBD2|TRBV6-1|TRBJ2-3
TGTGCCACTGTGCCGGGAGGGGAGACAGATACGCAGTATTTT
CATVPGGETDTQYF
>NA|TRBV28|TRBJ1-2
TGTGCCAGCAGAAGGGGTGGCTACACCTTC
CASRRGGYTF
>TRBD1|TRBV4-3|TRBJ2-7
TGCGCCAGCAGCCAAGTCTTGGACAGGGGCTACGAGCAGTACTTC
CASSQVLDRGYEQYF
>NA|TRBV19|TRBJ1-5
TGTGCCAGTAGTAAGACAGGTCACAATCAGCCCCAGCATTTT
CASSKTGHNQPQHF
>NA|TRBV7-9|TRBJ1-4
TGTGCCAGCAGCTTAAGTGGAGGGACTGGGGAAAAACTGTTTTTT
CASSLSGGTGEKLFF
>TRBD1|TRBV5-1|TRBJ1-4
TGCGCCAGCAGCCTGAACGGAGGGACAGGGTCGAGTGAAAAACTGTTTTTT
CASSLNGGTGSSEKLFF
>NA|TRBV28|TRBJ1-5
TGTGCCAGCAGTTTAAACTCCCCGCCGAGGAGCAATCAGCCCCAGCATTTT
CASSLNSPPRSNQPQHF
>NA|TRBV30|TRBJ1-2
TGTGCCTCCGCGTGGGGCTCGAACTATGGCTACACCTTC
CASAWGSNYGYTF
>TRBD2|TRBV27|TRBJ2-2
TGTGCCAGCACCCCTTTAGCGGGAGAACGGATCGGGGAGCTGTTTTTT
CASTPLAGERIGELFF
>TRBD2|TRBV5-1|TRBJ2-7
TGCGCCAGCAGCGGGGGACTAGCGGGAGTCGAGCAGTACTTC
CASSGGLAGVEQYF
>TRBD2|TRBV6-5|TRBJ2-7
TGTGCCAGCAGTCAAAAAGCGGGAGTCCCCTACGAGCAGTACTTC
CASSQKAGVPYEQYF
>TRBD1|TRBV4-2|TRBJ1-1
TGTGCCAGCAGCCTTACAGGGGACACTGAAGCTTTCTTT
CASSLTGDTEAFF
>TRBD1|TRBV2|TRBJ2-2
TGTGCCAGCAGGGATACAGGGGGTAGCACCGGGGAGCTGTTTTTT
CASRDTGGSTGELFF
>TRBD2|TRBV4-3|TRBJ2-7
TGCGCCAGCAGCCAAGATCCGTTTAGCGGGACCTACGAGCAGTACTTC
CASSQDPFSGTYEQYF
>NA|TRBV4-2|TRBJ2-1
TGTGCCAGCAGCCAATCCCCCCTGCGGTACAATGAGCAGTTCTTC
CASSQSPLRYNEQFF
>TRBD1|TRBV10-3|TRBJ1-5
TGTGCCATCAGTGAGTCCGGGACAGGGAGAAATCAGCCCCAGCATTTT
CAISESGTGRNQPQHF
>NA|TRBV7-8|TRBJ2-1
TGTGCCAGCAGCTTAGCGGGAGGCACCTACAATGAGCAGTTCTTC
CASSLAGGTYNEQFF
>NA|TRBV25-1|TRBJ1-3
TGTGCCAGCAGCGAGATCTCTGGAAACACCATATATTTT
CASSEISGNTIYF
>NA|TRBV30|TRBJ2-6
TGTGCCTGGAGTGTTCGGGGAACCGGGGCCAACGTCCTGACTTTC
CAWSVRGTGANVLTF
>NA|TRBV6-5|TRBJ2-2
TGTGCCAGCAGTTACACCAGGGACACCGGGGAGCTGTTTTTT
CASSYTRDTGELFF
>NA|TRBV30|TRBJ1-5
TGTGCCTGGAGTGTAGGGGGGGCTGGCAATCAGCCCCAGCATTTT
CAWSVGGAGNQPQHF
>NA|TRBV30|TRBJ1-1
TGTGCCTTTTTGTTGAGGGAGACTGAAGCTTTCTTT
CAFLLRETEAFF
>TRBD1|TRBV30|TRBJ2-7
TGTGCCTGGAGTGGCCCTAGGACAGGGGTCTACGAGCAGTACTTC
CAWSGPRTGVYEQYF
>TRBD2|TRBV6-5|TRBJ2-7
TGTGCCACCAGGGGACTAGCGGGGGGGGTCTACGAGCAGTACTTC
CATRGLAGGVYEQYF
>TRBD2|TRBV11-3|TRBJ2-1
TGTGCCAGCAGCTGGTTAGCGGGAGCGGGGTACAATGAGCAGTTCTTC
CASSWLAGAGYNEQFF
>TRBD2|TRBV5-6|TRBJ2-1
TGTGCCAGCAGCCCAAAACTAGCGGGGCTCTACAATGAGCAGTTCTTC
CASSPKLAGLYNEQFF
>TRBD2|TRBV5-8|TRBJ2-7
TGTGCCAGCAGCTTGGCGGGGGGGCAGTACTTC
CASSLAGGQYF
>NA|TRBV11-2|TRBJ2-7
TGTGCCAGCAGCTTAGGCTGGGGCACCTACGAGCAGTACTTC
CASSLGWGTYEQYF